The rows below give T cell receptor beta chains drawn from one sample of a study of blood T cell repertoires in COVID-19. Repertoires were generated with immunoSEQ multiplex PCR, while TCRdb's copy carries only in-frame clones and drops some. In the table there are about 69,000 clones, about 91% of which are singletons. What was sequenced was peripheral blood. These receptors were obtained from a woman between 55 and 75 years old with active COVID-19. CDR3s include the opening cysteine and the closing phenylalanine or tryptophan. The order of the fields is V gene, J gene, clone size, D gene, CDR3 protein, CDR3 DNA. A D gene is named only where the DNA matches it firmly. Only part of the rows carry a size: once, few, many, or a class if the clone is expanded.

TRBV28,TRBJ1-2,.,.,CASLPGVYNYGYTF,TGTGCCAGCCTTCCAGGGGTATATAACTATGGCTACACCTTC
TRBV7-2,TRBJ2-5,.,TRBD1,CASSLGDSRETQYF,TGTGCCAGCAGCTTAGGGGACAGCAGAGAGACCCAGTACTTC
TRBV7-2,TRBJ1-4,.,.,CASSLVGGKLFF,TGTGCCAGCAGCTTAGTGGGAGGAAAACTGTTTTTT
TRBV27,TRBJ2-1,.,TRBD2,CASSRLAGGHNEQFF,TGTGCCAGCAGCAGACTAGCGGGAGGACACAATGAGCAGTTCTTC
TRBV2,TRBJ2-3,once,.,CASSSRAGHRSAGDTQYF,TGTGCCAGCAGTTCCCGGGCGGGTCACCGCTCCGCGGGAGATACGCAGTATTTT
TRBV5-1,TRBJ2-3,.,TRBD1,CASSRRDRVLTDTQYF,TGCGCCAGCAGCCGCCGGGACAGGGTGTTGACAGATACGCAGTATTTT
TRBV9,TRBJ2-7,.,.,CASREIGNYEQYF,TGTGCCAGCCGTGAGATCGGTAACTACGAGCAGTACTTC
TRBV28,TRBJ1-1,medium-sized,TRBD1,CASRPGGSYTEAFF,TGTGCCAGCAGGCCAGGGGGCTCGTACACTGAAGCTTTCTTT
TRBV5-1,TRBJ2-7,.,TRBD1,CASSRSGQGSYEQYF,TGCGCCAGCAGCCGATCGGGACAGGGGTCCTACGAGCAGTACTTC
TRBV4-2,TRBJ2-3,.,TRBD2,CASSLAGGPTDTQYF,TGTGCCAGCAGCCTGGCGGGAGGCCCCACAGATACGCAGTATTTT
TRBV7-2,TRBJ1-1,.,.,CASSLGMGGGTEAFF,TGTGCCAGCAGCCTAGGGATGGGGGGAGGAACTGAAGCTTTCTTT
TRBV12-2,TRBJ2-1,.,.,CASRLDRMAGGLVNEQFF,TGTGCAAGTCGCTTAGATCGGATGGCGGGAGGGCTGGTCAATGAGCAGTTCTTC
TRBV28,TRBJ2-7,.,.,CASSAYYEQYF,TGTGCCAGCAGTGCCTACTACGAGCAGTACTTC
TRBV13,TRBJ2-5,.,TRBD2,CASLTGRESETQYF,TGTGCTAGCCTAACGGGGCGGGAGTCAGAGACCCAGTACTTC
TRBV19,TRBJ1-2,.,.,CASTSSVGANYGYTF,TGTGCCAGTACCTCCTCCGTGGGAGCGAACTATGGCTACACCTTC
TRBV28,TRBJ2-5,.,.,CASSFRGIKTQYF,TGTGCCAGCAGTTTTCGGGGGATAAAGACCCAGTACTTC